The 9 T cell receptor beta chains given below trace back to one sample, sequenced in a study of CD8 T cells in ankylosing spondylitis. TCRdb itself ran the 5' RACE reads through MiXCR, one entry per CDR3 protein. Here the sample spans 160,000 or so distinct CDR3 sequences, around a tenth being singletons. Material for sequencing was blood, either unsorted or a sorted T cell fraction (not recorded which). These receptors all stem from a female donor with ankylosing spondylitis or in good health (not recorded which).

In this sample, this clonotype turned up a few times. V gene TRBV6-5 combines with J gene TRBJ2-7, with a weak D call TRBD2 (5 bases). Germline CDR1 is MNHEY and CDR2 is SVGAGI. This CDR3 has 15 amino acids. V lost 4 bases and J 3 bases, leaving 16 bases between the germline ends. The DNA for the CDR3 is TGTGCCAGCAGTTCGTTTGTAGGGAGCGGCTACGAGCAGTACTTC. Protein: CASSSFVGSGYEQYF.

This clonotype was picked up many times. The V and J genes are TRBV5-1 and TRBJ2-7, with 9 bases fitting TRBD1. J lost 2 bases, V lost 4 bases, and 7 bases had no gene match. The CDR3 has 15 amino acids. Germline CDR1 is SGHRS and CDR2 is YFSETQ. CDR3 sequence: CASSAGQGSTYEQYF. In nucleotides, the CDR3 is TGCGCCAGCAGCGCGGGACAGGGCTCAACCTACGAGCAGTACTTC.

Turning to this clonotype: A single base separates this from a much larger clone, so it may be a read error. V gene TRBV29-1 combines with J gene TRBJ2-2, with a weak D call TRBD2 (6 bases). Per germline, CDR1 SQVTM and CDR2 ANQGSEA. The CDR3 spans 13 residues. Deletions cut 6 bases from V and 4 bases from J, with 12 bases between. The CDR3 coding sequence is TGCAGCGTCCGCGGGACCATCACCGGGGAGCTGTTTTTT. Protein product: CSVRGTITGELFF.

This clonotype was recorded at least ten times. The V and J genes are TRBV27 and TRBJ2-1; 7 positions agree with TRBD2. Germline-derived CDR1 and CDR2 are MNHEY and SMNVEV (reference sequence). The V segment lost 4 bases and the J segment 10 bases; nucleotides outside the gene matches: 1. This CDR3 is 11 amino acids long. This CDR3 is CASSSAGEQFF. CDR3 bases: TGTGCCAGCAGTTCAGCGGGAGAGCAGTTCTTC.

This clonotype was observed a few times. The V call is TRBV28, the J call TRBJ1-1, with D unresolved. Germline CDR1 reads MDHEN; CDR2 reads SYDVKM. CDR3 size: 13 residues. V lost 7 bases and J 2 bases, leaving 11 bases between the germline ends. CDR3 bases: TGTGCCAGCAAGCCGGTGGTAAACACTGAAGCTTTCTTT. Translated, it gives CASKPVVNTEAFF.

In this sample, this clonotype turned up a few times. The V call is TRBV11-1, the J call TRBJ2-6; maybe TRBD2 (6 bases). V lost 5 bases and J 4 bases, leaving 30 bases between the germline ends. The V gene's germline CDR1 is SGHAT and CDR2 FQDESV (reference sequence). The CDR3 is made up of 21 amino acids. CDR3 residues: CASSPLLDGTYLTAGANVLTF. CDR3 bases: TGTGCCAGCAGCCCCCTCCTGGATGGGACTTATTTGACGGCGGGGGCCAACGTCCTGACTTTC.

This clonotype has just a few counts. V gene TRBV27 combines with J gene TRBJ1-1, with D hard to call. The CDR3 covers 15 residues. From germline, CDR1 is MNHEY and CDR2 SMNVEV (reference sequence). Trimming took off 0 bases at V and 10 bases at J, with 18 bases between the two ends. CDR3 protein: CASSLSKNGLGRAFF. The CDR3 coding sequence is TGTGCCAGCAGTTTATCGAAGAACGGACTTGGGCGAGCTTTCTTT.

This clonotype turned up a few times. The chain combines TRBV4-3 with TRBJ1-2; D not resolved. Between the trimmed V and J ends, which lost 0 bases and 8 bases, there was a span of 16 bases. Germline-derived CDR1 and CDR2 are LGHNA and YSLEER. The CDR3 length is 15 residues. CDR3 region: CASSQDLMSLGGYTF. The CDR3, as DNA: TGCGCCAGCAGCCAAGATCTTATGAGCCTTGGAGGCTACACCTTC.

This clonotype was detected many times. V gene TRBV5-1 combines with J gene TRBJ2-3; D gene ambiguous. V was trimmed by 3 bases and J by 6 bases, leaving 11 bases between them. The CDR3 is 13 amino acids. Per the germline V gene, CDR1 is SGHRS and CDR2 is YFSETQ. The CDR3, as DNA: TGCGCCAGCAGCTCCATTTCATGGGATACGCAGTATTTT. Protein sequence: CASSSISWDTQYF.